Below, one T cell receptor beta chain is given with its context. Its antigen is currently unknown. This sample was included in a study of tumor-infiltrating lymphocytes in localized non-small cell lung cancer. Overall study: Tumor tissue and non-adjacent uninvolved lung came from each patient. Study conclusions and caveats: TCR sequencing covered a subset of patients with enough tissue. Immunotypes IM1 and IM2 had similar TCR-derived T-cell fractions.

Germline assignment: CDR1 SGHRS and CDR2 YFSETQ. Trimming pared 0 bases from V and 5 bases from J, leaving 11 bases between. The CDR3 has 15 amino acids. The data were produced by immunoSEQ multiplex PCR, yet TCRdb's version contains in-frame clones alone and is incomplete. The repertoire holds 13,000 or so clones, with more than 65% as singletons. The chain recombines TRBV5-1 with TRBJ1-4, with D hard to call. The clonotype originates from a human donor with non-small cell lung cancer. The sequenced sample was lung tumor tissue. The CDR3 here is CASSLAPWANEKLFF. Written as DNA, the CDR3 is TGCGCCAGCAGCTTGGCACCCTGGGCCAATGAAAAACTGTTTTTT.